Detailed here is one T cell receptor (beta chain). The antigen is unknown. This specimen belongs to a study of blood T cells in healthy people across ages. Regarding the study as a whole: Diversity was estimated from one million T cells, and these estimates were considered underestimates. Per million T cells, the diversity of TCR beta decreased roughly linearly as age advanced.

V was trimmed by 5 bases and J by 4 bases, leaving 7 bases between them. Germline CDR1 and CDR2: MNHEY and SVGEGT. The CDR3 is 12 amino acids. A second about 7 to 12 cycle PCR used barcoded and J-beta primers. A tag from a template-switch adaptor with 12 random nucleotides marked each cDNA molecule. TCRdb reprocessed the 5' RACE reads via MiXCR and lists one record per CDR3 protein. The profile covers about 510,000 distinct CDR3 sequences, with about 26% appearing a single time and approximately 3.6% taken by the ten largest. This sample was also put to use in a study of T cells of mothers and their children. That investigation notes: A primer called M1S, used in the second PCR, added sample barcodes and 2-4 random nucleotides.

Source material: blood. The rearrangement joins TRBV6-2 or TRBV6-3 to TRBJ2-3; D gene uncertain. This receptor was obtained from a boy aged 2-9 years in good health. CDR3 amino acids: CASSRVADTQYF. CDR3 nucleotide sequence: TGTGCCAGCAGTAGGGTGGCAGATACGCAGTATTTT.